This TCR beta chain stems from a study of cytomegalovirus exposure and HLA in healthy donors. Notes on the study in general: TCR clusters originating in the first cohort tended to co-occur in the 100 to 150 validation repertoires, according to a later analysis.

About this clone itself: The antigen remains undetermined. In the same sample, other DNA sequences code for this CDR3.

The table came from immunoSEQ multiplex PCR; TCRdb's copy has only in-frame clones and leaves some out. Of about 140,000 clones in the sample, 84% were seen once. Germline V gene data show CDR1 as SGDLS and CDR2 as YYNGEE. The J segment lost 1 base and the V segment lost 0 bases, leaving 0 bases of the junction unmatched. The CDR3 extends over 15 amino acids. The J gene is TRBJ2-2, the V gene TRBV9, with TRBD1 identical over 7 bases. The sequence derives from a woman aged 30 to 39 in good health and CMV-seronegative. The sample taken for sequencing was PBMCs. The CDR3 coding sequence is TGTGCCAGCAGCGTAGGACAGGGGAACACCGGGGAGCTGTTTTTT. Amino acid sequence: CASSVGQGNTGELFF.